The present TCR beta chain was sequenced within a study of early T cells in non-severe SARS-CoV-2 infection (dated by TCRdb to about 2021). Concerning the study at large: Because TCR sequencing relied on bulk RNA taken from unsorted whole blood, pairing of alpha and beta chains was not possible.

This clonotype was counted at least ten times. The specificity of this receptor is unknown. No much larger clone exists at a distance of one base, and base qualities are not known. A case-control design nested within a healthcare worker cohort in London, UK, was used, with weekly nasopharyngeal swab PCR tests and blood sampling performed. Healthcare workers were enrolled in the week of the UK lockdown, from 23 to 31 March 2020, and were followed every week for up to roughly 16 weeks. Libraries were built with 5' RACE. The listed sequencing device is NextSeq 500. To correct for sequencing error and PCR bias, the TCR library protocol tagged individual cDNA molecules with unique molecular identifiers. Both TCR alpha and beta chains were sequenced, and tight co-correlation was observed between alpha and beta sequence abundances in each sample. The study's own analysis went as follows. V gene, J gene and CDR3 annotation of TCR sequences was performed with Decombinator V4. TCRs were defined as expanded if a significant change between any two time points was detected under a Poisson model with p below 0.0001. TCR abundances were normalised to the total number of TCRs sequenced in each sample and reported as counts per million. MAIT TCRs were defined by TRAV1-2 paired with TRAJ12, TRAJ20 or TRAJ33, and iNKT TCRs by TRAV10 paired with TRAJ18. VDJdb, accessed 1 November 2021, was searched for CMV, EBV and SARS-CoV-2 annotated TCRs, excluding TCRs annotated for multiple antigens. TCRdb handled the public reads itself, with Q25 trimming in fastp and clone calling in MiXCR, and kept productive beta chains. One record per CDR3 amino acid sequence lists the most common genes and DNA. Clone size and V and J calls follow TCRdb, not the original study. The sample has about 77,000 distinct CDR3 sequences on record, less than 5.5% of them singletons. The ten largest clones represent under 8% of the sample.

From the cysteine up to the phenylalanine, the CDR3 has a length of 11 residues. The read is trimmed to its CDR3 DNA, 33 bases read in frame from base 1. The junction carries 4 bases between V and J, which are trimmed by 6 bases and 5 bases respectively. The full study reports these points: Matching against VDJdb was skewed toward anti-spike CD8 responses, likely underestimated virus-specific expansions, and missed private and CD4 specificities.

Here the sequenced sample was whole blood, taken at baseline. In this chain, TRBV12-3 or TRBV12-4 is recombined with TRBJ2-2, with no D gene named confidently. The sequence was collected from an adult who was a healthcare worker with PCR-confirmed SARS-CoV-2 infection or an uninfected control (not recorded which). For the CDR3, the sequence is CASSTTGELFF. The bases are TGTGCCAGCAGCACGACCGGGGAGCTGTTTTTT.